A selection of T cell receptor beta chains follows, all from one sample in a study of shared clonotypes between healthy human individuals. The protocol was immunoSEQ multiplex PCR, while the TCRdb copy is restricted to in-frame clones and leaves out a portion. Of more than 1,200,000 clones in the sample, less than 99% were seen once. Sequencing was performed on naive CD4+ T cells sorted from blood. The origin of the receptors is a man between 25 and 39 years old in good health. CDR3s include the opening cysteine and the closing phenylalanine or tryptophan. A D gene is named only where the DNA matches it firmly. Size values are once, few and many counts, or a class for expanded clones, and some rows have none.

CDR3nt,CDR3aa,j_gene,v_gene,d_gene,abundance
TGCGCCAGCAGCTTGGTGGGCGAGCAGTACTTC,CASSLVGEQYF,TRBJ2-7,TRBV5-1,.,few
TGTGCCAGCAGTCTCATAACCCCGACAGGAAATCAGCCCCAGCATTTT,CASSLITPTGNQPQHF,TRBJ1-5,TRBV27,.,.
TGCGCCAGCAGCTTGGATCGCGGCGTCTACGAGCAGTACTTC,CASSLDRGVYEQYF,TRBJ2-7,TRBV5-1,.,.
TGTGCCAGCAGAGCAGGGGGCGGTAGAACCGGGGAGCTGTTTTTT,CASRAGGGRTGELFF,TRBJ2-2,TRBV9,TRBD1,.
TGTGCCAGCAGCAGGAGCACAGGGTCGGGCAATCAGCCCCAGCATTTT,CASSRSTGSGNQPQHF,TRBJ1-5,TRBV5-6,.,.
TGCAGCCTGTCCAGCGGGATAATATACAATGAGCAGTTCTTC,CSLSSGIIYNEQFF,TRBJ2-1,TRBV29-1,TRBD2,.
TGCGCCAGCAGCACAGGAAACACTGAAGCTTTCTTT,CASSTGNTEAFF,TRBJ1-1,TRBV5-1,.,.
TGTGCCAGCAGTGACTTCACAGGGAGGAACACTGAAGCTTTCTTT,CASSDFTGRNTEAFF,TRBJ1-1,TRBV2,.,.
TGTGCCAGCAGTGAAGGGACTGCCGGGGAGCTGTTTTTT,CASSEGTAGELFF,TRBJ2-2,TRBV6-1,.,once
TGTGCCAGCAGCGTAGAAGAGGGACTAGCGGTCTACGAGCAGTACTTC,CASSVEEGLAVYEQYF,TRBJ2-7,TRBV9,TRBD2,.
TGTGCCAGCAGCCTGGAGGGACTAGCGTTGGACTGGGAGCAGTACTTC,CASSLEGLALDWEQYF,TRBJ2-7,TRBV5-5,TRBD2,.
TGTGCCAGCAGCCACGGACTAGCGGGAGGTTTTTCATACAATGAGCAGTTCTTC,CASSHGLAGGFSYNEQFF,TRBJ2-1,TRBV14,TRBD2,once
TGTGCCAGCAGTGGGCCGGGACCTCGCCGGGGCTACACCTTC,CASSGPGPRRGYTF,TRBJ1-2,TRBV2,.,.
TGTGCCAGCAGCTTAGAACTAGCGGGGCGGGAGACCCAGTACTTC,CASSLELAGRETQYF,TRBJ2-5,TRBV11-2,TRBD2,.
TGTGCCAGCAACACGAACTCCTACAATGAGCAGTTCTTC,CASNTNSYNEQFF,TRBJ2-1,TRBV2,.,.
TGTGCCAGCTCAGGGTCGAACAGGGACTACAATGAGCAGTTCTTC,CASSGSNRDYNEQFF,TRBJ2-1,TRBV18,.,.
TGCGCCAGCAGCCTCCACGGAGGACAGGGGAATGAAAAACTGTTTTTT,CASSLHGGQGNEKLFF,TRBJ1-4,TRBV4-3,TRBD1,once
TGTGCCAGCATGCGCCTGTACGCCGGGGAGCTGTTTTTT,CASMRLYAGELFF,TRBJ2-2,TRBV2,.,.
TGTGCCAGCAGCTTAGTACTAGCGGGAGGGGGTTACGAGCAGTACTTC,CASSLVLAGGGYEQYF,TRBJ2-7,TRBV7-6,TRBD2,.
TGTGCCAGCAGTCCTACGACAGCCCCTTATGAAGCTTTCTTT,CASSPTTAPYEAFF,TRBJ1-1,TRBV27,.,.
TGTGCCAGCGGTGGACTAGCGGTACAAGAGACCCAGTACTTC,CASGGLAVQETQYF,TRBJ2-5,TRBV2,TRBD2,.
TGTGCCAGCACCTCAACGGGCGGTAACATTCAGTACTTC,CASTSTGGNIQYF,TRBJ2-4,TRBV7-9,.,.
TGTGCCATCAGTGACTGGGGTCCGAACACTGAAGCTTTCTTT,CAISDWGPNTEAFF,TRBJ1-1,TRBV10-3,.,.
TGTGCCAGCAGCTTGGAGCCGGGACGTACTAACTATGGCTACACCTTC,CASSLEPGRTNYGYTF,TRBJ1-2,TRBV11-2,.,.
TGTGCCTGTAGCTCGGGACGGATCGGGGAAAAACTGTTTTTT,CACSSGRIGEKLFF,TRBJ1-4,TRBV5-4,.,.
TGTGCCAGCTCAGCCCGGGGAGGGGAAGGTGGCTACACCTTC,CASSARGGEGGYTF,TRBJ1-2,TRBV18,.,once
TGTGCCAGCAGCCAGCCGGGACTAGCGGGAGATACTACAGATACGCAGTATTTT,CASSQPGLAGDTTDTQYF,TRBJ2-3,TRBV5-6,TRBD2,.
TGTGCCAGCAGCGTTCTAGCGGGTTACAATGAGCAGTTCTTC,CASSVLAGYNEQFF,TRBJ2-1,TRBV9,TRBD2,.
TGTGCCAGTAGTGGGATGGATACGCAGTATTTT,CASSGMDTQYF,TRBJ2-3,TRBV19,.,few
TGTGCCAGCAGACACAGGGTGACCGGGGAGCTGTTTTTT,CASRHRVTGELFF,TRBJ2-2,TRBV11-2,.,.
TGTGCCAGCAAGGGGGGGTTCAGCCACGAGCAGTACTTC,CASKGGFSHEQYF,TRBJ2-7,TRBV27,.,.
TGTGCCAGCAGCCCAGCCAGGGGACTCATGAACACTGAAGCTTTCTTT,CASSPARGLMNTEAFF,TRBJ1-1,TRBV5-4,.,.
TGCAGCGTTGATGCAGACTACAATGAGCAGTTCTTC,CSVDADYNEQFF,TRBJ2-1,TRBV29-1,.,.
TGCAGCGTGGGGTGGGGTACCGGGGAGCTGTTTTTT,CSVGWGTGELFF,TRBJ2-2,TRBV29-1,.,once
TGTGCCAGCAGTTTCCGGGTCAACCGTTACGAGCAGTACTTC,CASSFRVNRYEQYF,TRBJ2-7,TRBV27,.,.
TGTGCCAGCAGCTTGTTTAGCGGGTCCCCCTACAATGAGCAGTTCTTC,CASSLFSGSPYNEQFF,TRBJ2-1,TRBV7-9,TRBD2,.
TGCGCCAGCAGCCACAGTCGGACGGCGTTGGGCGAGCAGTACTTC,CASSHSRTALGEQYF,TRBJ2-7,TRBV4-1,.,once
TGCAGCGTTGTTCTGGGTTCCTCTGGGGCCAACGTCCTGACTTTC,CSVVLGSSGANVLTF,TRBJ2-6,TRBV29-1,.,.
TGTGCCAGCAGTGGATACAGGGGGGACTACGAGCAGTACTTC,CASSGYRGDYEQYF,TRBJ2-7,TRBV25-1,TRBD1,.
TGTGCCAGCAGGATAGCGGACGAGCAGTACTTC,CASRIADEQYF,TRBJ2-7,TRBV6-5,.,.
TGCAGCGTTGCCGTCGGTAGCGGGAGCACAGATACGCAGTATTTT,CSVAVGSGSTDTQYF,TRBJ2-3,TRBV29-1,TRBD2,.
TGTGCCAGCAGCTTACAGAGTGCCGGGGAGCTGTTTTTT,CASSLQSAGELFF,TRBJ2-2,TRBV7-9,.,.
TGTGCCAGCAGCGAAGGTGGGGCTAGCGGGACCTACGAGCAGTACTTC,CASSEGGASGTYEQYF,TRBJ2-7,TRBV7-2,TRBD2,.
TGTGCCACCCGGGATACAGCGAGCACCATATATTTT,CATRDTASTIYF,TRBJ1-3,TRBV19,.,.
TGTGCCAGCTCACCATTGGCTAGCGGGGGATTTAAAGAGACCCAGTACTTC,CASSPLASGGFKETQYF,TRBJ2-5,TRBV18,TRBD2,.
TGTGCCAGCAGGAGGGACCCGGGCAACATTCAGTACTTC,CASRRDPGNIQYF,TRBJ2-4,TRBV6-1,.,.
TGCGCCAGCAGCTTGTTGGGTCTCAATGAGCAGTTCTTC,CASSLLGLNEQFF,TRBJ2-1,TRBV5-1,.,.
TGTGCCAGCTCACGGTCCGGGACATCTCAATCCTACGAGCAGTACTTC,CASSRSGTSQSYEQYF,TRBJ2-7,TRBV18,.,.